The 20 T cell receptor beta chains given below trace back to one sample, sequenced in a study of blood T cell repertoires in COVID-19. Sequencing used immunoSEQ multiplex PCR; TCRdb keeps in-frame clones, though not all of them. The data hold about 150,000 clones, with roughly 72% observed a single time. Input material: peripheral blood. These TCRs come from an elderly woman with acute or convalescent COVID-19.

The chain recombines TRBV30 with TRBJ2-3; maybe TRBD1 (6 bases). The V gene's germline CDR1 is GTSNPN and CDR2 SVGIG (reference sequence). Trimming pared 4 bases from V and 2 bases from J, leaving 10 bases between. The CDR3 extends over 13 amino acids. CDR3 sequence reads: CAWTRTATDTQYF. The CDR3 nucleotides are TGTGCCTGGACTAGGACAGCCACAGATACGCAGTATTTT.

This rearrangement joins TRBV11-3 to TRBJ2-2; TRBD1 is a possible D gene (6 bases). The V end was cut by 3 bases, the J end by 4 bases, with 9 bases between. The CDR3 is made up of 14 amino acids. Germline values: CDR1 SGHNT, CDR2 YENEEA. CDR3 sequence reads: CASSFVGGTGELFF. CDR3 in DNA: TGTGCCAGCAGCTTCGTAGGGGGCACCGGGGAGCTGTTTTTT.

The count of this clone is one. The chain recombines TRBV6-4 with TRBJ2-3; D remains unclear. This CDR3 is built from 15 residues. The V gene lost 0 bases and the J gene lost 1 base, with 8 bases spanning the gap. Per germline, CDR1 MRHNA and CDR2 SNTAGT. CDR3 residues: CASSDSPGGTDTQYF. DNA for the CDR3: TGTGCCAGCAGTGACTCTCCGGGTGGCACAGATACGCAGTATTTT.

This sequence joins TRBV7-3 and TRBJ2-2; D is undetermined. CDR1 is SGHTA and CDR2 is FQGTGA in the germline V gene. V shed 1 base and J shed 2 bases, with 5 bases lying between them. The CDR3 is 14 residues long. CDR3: CASSLSTNTGELFF. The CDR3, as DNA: TGTGCCAGCAGCTTAAGTACTAACACCGGGGAGCTGTTTTTT.

CDR3 bases: TGCAGTGCTAGTACCGGGACAGCCTCTAATGAAAAACTGTTTTTT. Its translation: CSASTGTASNEKLFF. The chain recombines TRBV20-1 with TRBJ1-4, with 7 bases matching TRBD1. Unmatched junction bases numbered 7, after V lost 3 bases and J lost 3 bases. This CDR3 is 15 amino acids long. Germline V gene lookup returns CDR1 DFQATT and CDR2 SNEGSKA (reference sequence).

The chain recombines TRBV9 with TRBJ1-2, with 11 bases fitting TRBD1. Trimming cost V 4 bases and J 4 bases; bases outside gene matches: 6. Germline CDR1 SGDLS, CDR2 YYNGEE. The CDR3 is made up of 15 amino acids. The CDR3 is CASSREDRGPYGYTF. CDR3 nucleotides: TGTGCCAGCAGCCGCGAGGACAGGGGGCCCTATGGCTACACCTTC.

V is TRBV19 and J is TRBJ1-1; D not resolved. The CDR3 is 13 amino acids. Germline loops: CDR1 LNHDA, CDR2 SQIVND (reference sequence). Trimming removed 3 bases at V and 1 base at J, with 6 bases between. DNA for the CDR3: TGTGCCAGTAGTATTAACAGGAACACTGAAGCTTTCTTT. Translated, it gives CASSINRNTEAFF.

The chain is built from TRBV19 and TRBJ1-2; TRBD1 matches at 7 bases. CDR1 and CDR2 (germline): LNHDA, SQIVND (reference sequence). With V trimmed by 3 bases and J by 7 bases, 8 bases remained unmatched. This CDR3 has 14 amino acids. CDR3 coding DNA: TGTGCCAGTAGTATCAGACAGGGTGTCGGTGGCTACACCTTC. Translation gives CASSIRQGVGGYTF.

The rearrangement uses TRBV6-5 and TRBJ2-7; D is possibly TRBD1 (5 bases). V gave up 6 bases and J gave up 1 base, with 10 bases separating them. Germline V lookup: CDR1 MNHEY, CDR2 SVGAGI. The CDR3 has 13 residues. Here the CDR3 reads CASSRRESYEQYF. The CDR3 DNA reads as TGTGCCAGCAGCCGCAGGGAATCCTACGAGCAGTACTTC.

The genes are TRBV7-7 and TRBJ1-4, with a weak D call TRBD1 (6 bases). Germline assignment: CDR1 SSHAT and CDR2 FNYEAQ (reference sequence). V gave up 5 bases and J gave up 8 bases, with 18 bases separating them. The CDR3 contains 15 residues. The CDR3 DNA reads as TGTGCCAGCAGCCCAGCGGAGGCCCAGGGGGAAAAACTGTTTTTT. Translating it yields CASSPAEAQGEKLFF.

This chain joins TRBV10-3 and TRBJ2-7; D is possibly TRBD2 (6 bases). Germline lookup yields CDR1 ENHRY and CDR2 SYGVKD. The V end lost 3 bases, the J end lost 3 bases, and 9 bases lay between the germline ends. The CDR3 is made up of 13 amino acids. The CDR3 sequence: CAISDGSGYEQYF. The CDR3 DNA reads TGTGCCATCAGTGATGGTAGCGGCTACGAGCAGTACTTC.

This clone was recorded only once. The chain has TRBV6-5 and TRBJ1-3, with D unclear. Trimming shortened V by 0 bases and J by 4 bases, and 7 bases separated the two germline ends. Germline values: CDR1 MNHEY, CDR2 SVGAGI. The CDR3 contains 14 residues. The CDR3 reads CASSYSGGGNTIYF. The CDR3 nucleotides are TGTGCCAGCAGTTACTCAGGAGGGGGAAACACCATATATTTT.

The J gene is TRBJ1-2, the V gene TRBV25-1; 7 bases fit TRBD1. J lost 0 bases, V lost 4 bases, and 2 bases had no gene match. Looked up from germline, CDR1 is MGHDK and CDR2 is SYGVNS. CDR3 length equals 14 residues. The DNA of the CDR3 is TGTGCCAGCAGTGGTCAGGGGGCTAACTATGGCTACACCTTC. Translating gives CASSGQGANYGYTF.

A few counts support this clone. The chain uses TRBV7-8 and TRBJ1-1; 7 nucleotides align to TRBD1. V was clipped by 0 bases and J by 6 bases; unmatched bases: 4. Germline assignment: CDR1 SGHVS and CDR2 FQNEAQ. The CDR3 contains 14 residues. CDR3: CASSLAHRGPEAFF. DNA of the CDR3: TGTGCCAGCAGCTTAGCCCACAGGGGCCCTGAAGCTTTCTTT.

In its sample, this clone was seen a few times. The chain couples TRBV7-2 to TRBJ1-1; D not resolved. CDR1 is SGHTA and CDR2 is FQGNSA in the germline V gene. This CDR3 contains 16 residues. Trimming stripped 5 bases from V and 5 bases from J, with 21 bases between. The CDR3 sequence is CASSPGLTKGRTEAFF. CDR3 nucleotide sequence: TGTGCCAGCAGCCCTGGACTCACGAAAGGTAGGACTGAAGCTTTCTTT.

The CDR3 sequence is CAISEEWGVGNSPLHF. The CDR3 DNA reads as TGTGCCATCAGTGAGGAATGGGGCGTGGGTAATTCACCCCTCCACTTT. The chain couples TRBV10-3 to TRBJ1-6; D possibly corresponds to TRBD1 (5 bases). With 2 bases removed from V and 6 bases from J, the gap between germline ends came to 14 bases. Per the germline V gene, CDR1 is ENHRY and CDR2 is SYGVKD. This CDR3 is 16 amino acids long.

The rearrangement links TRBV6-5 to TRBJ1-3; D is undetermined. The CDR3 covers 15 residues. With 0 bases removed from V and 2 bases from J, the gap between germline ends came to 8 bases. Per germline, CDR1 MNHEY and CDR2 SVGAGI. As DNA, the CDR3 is TGTGCCAGCAGTTACTCGATCGCAGCTGGAAACACCATATATTTT. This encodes CASSYSIAAGNTIYF.

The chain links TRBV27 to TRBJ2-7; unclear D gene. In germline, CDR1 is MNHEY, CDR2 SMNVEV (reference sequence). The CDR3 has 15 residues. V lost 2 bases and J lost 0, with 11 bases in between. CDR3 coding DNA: TGTGCCAGCAGTTTAACAGCCCAGACCTCCTACGAGCAGTACTTC. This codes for CASSLTAQTSYEQYF.

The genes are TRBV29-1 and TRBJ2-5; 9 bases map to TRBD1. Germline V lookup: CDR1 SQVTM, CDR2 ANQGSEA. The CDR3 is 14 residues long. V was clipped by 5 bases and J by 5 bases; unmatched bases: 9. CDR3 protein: CSVTKTGGQETQYF. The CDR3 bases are TGCAGCGTTACAAAGACAGGGGGACAGGAGACCCAGTACTTC.

CDR3 bases: TGTGCCTGTAGCGGGGGGGCCTCCTACGAGCAGTACTTC. Residues: CACSGGASYEQYF. This rearrangement joins TRBV30 to TRBJ2-7; 11 bases line up with TRBD2. Trimming took 6 bases from V and 0 from J; bases not matched to a gene: 1. Germline loops: CDR1 GTSNPN, CDR2 SVGIG (reference sequence). CDR3 length: 13 amino acids.